This TCR beta chain stems from a study of vaccination effects on CD4 cells after COVID-19. The CDR3 loop spans 16 amino acids. V shed 1 base, J shed 9 bases, and the junction held 12 bases outside the gene matches. CDR1 is SEHNR and CDR2 is FQNEAQ in the germline V gene (reference sequence). Antigen-specific CD4+ T cells were expanded with viral peptide pools in the ViraFEST assay before sequencing. Isolating CD4+ T cells followed 9 to 11 days of culture. In the cultures, half the medium was exchanged for IL-2 medium on days 3 and 7. Generated by immunoSEQ multiplex PCR, the TCRdb table keeps only in-frame clones and is missing some. The sample lists tens of thousands of clones, roughly 80% occurring once. Notes on this clone: Its cognate antigen is unknown.

The source is a human donor who received a COVID-19 vaccine. V is TRBV7-9 and J is TRBJ2-1, with 7 bases that match TRBD2. Sample: CD4+ T cells from PBMCs cultured with HCoV-229E spike peptides, taken before COVID-19 vaccination. CDR3 nucleotides: TGTGCCAGCAGCTTAGGCGGATCGGGAGGTACCGGTGAGCAGTTCTTC. Translated, it gives CASSLGGSGGTGEQFF.